The present entry profiles one TCR beta chain with its context. These data belong to a study of blood T cell repertoires in COVID-19. Study-wide context: The United States, Italy and Spain supplied acute and convalescent COVID-19 samples. PBMCs, B-cell-depleted T cells, or T cells provided the cDNA or gDNA that made up the material.

Per the original data handling: For nucleated cells, counts were estimated from reference gene primer amplification. Sequencing used immunoSEQ multiplex PCR; TCRdb keeps in-frame clones, though not all of them. Clone size and the V and J calls come from that table; the DNA yielded D and trimming. Altogether 37,000 or so clones are present, around nine tenths being singletons, with the ten largest covering approximately 10%. Germline CDR1 and CDR2: MNHEY and SVGEGT. CDR3 length: 15 residues. With 3 bases removed from V and 4 bases from J, the gap between germline ends came to 13 bases. The sequenced material came from peripheral blood. The gene calls are TRBV6-2 or TRBV6-3 and TRBJ2-1; maybe TRBD2 (6 bases). The TCR was taken from a man in his 60s with active COVID-19. The CDR3 sequence is CASSYRELPYNEQFF. As DNA, the CDR3 is TGTGCCAGCAGTTATCGGGAGTTACCGTACAATGAGCAGTTCTTC.